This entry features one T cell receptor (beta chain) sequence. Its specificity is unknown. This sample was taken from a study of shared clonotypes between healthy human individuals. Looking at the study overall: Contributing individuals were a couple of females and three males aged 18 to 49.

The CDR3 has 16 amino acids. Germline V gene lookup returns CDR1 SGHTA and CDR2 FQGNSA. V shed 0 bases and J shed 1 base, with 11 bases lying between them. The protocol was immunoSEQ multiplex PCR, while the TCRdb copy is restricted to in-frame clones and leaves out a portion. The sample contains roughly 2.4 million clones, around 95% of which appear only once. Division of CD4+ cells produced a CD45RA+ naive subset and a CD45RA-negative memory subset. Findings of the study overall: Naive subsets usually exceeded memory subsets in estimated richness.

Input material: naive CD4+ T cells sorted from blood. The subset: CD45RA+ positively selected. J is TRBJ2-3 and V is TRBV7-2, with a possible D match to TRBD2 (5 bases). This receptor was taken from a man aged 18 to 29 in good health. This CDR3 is CASSLARAQRTDTQYF. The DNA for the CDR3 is TGTGCCAGCAGCTTAGCGAGGGCCCAGCGCACAGATACGCAGTATTTT. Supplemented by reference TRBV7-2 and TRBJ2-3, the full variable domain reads GAGVSQSPSNKVTEKGKDVELRCDPISGHTALYWYRQSLGQGLEFLIYFQGNSAPDKSGLPSDRFSAERTGGSVSTLTIQRTQQEDSAVYLCASSLARAQRTDTQYFGPGTRLTVL.